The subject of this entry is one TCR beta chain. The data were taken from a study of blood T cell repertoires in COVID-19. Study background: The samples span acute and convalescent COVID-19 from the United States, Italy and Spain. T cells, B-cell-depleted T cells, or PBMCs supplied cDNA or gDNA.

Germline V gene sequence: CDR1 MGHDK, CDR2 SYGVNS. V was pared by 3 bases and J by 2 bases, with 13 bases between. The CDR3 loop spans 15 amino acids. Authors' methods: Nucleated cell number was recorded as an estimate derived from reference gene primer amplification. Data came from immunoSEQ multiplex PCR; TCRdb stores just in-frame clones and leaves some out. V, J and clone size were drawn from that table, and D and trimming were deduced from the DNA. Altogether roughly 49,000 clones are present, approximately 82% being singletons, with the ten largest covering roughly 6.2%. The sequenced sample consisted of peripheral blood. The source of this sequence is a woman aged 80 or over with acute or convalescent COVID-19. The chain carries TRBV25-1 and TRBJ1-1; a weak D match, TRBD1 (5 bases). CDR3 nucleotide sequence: TGTGCCAGCAGTGAGGGGAGGGGCGACAACACTGAAGCTTTCTTT. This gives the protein CASSEGRGDNTEAFF.